These 17 T cell receptor beta chains originate from one sample sequenced in a study of T cell repertoires in cytomegalovirus infection. The antigens of these receptors remain unknown. Each CDR3 protein is one row after TCRdb ran MiXCR on the reads. The table includes about a million distinct CDR3 sequences, less than 40% detected once. The sample here was cultured CD8+ T cells from PBMCs, taken from culture after CMV antigen stimulation. Receptors originate from a human donor in good health (CMV status not recorded). Some clones in this sample may be carry-over from other donors' samples.

This clonotype was seen more than once but under ten times. The chain has TRBV12-3 or TRBV12-4 and TRBJ2-2; 7 bases are shared with TRBD1. With V trimmed by 4 bases and J by 6 bases, 2 bases remained unmatched. The length of the CDR3 is 13 residues. The CDR3 is CASSWTGPGELFF. The DNA of the CDR3 is TGTGCCAGCAGTTGGACAGGTCCCGGGGAGCTGTTTTTT.

This chain links TRBV10-3 with TRBJ2-1; 12 positions agree with TRBD2. J gave up 3 bases and V 7 bases, and 7 bases lay outside the gene matches. The CDR3 extends over 16 amino acids. The germline V gene encodes CDR1 ENHRY and CDR2 SYGVKD. The chain's CDR3 is CAITKRTSGVYNEQFF. The DNA of the CDR3 is TGTGCCATCACCAAGAGGACTAGCGGGGTCTACAATGAGCAGTTCTTC.

This clonotype has only a few counts. The gene calls are TRBV27 and TRBJ1-6; D not resolved. The germline V and J ends were trimmed by 5 bases and 0 bases, with 11 bases remaining between them. From germline, CDR1 is MNHEY and CDR2 SMNVEV (reference sequence). This CDR3 is 16 amino acids long. CDR3 coding DNA: TGTGCCAGCAGTGAGCCGAGGAGCTCCTATAATTCACCCCTCCACTTT. Translation: CASSEPRSSYNSPLHF.

There are a few counts of this clonotype. V and J are TRBV25-1 and TRBJ2-3; D might be TRBD2 (5 bases). Germline V gene lookup returns CDR1 MGHDK and CDR2 SYGVNS. This CDR3 contains 14 residues. Trimming removed 5 bases at V and 4 bases at J, with 13 bases between. The CDR3 sequence: CASSPSGMADTQYF. The CDR3, as DNA: TGTGCCAGCAGTCCCTCCGGGATGGCAGATACGCAGTATTTT.

In this sample, this clonotype turned up many times. The rearrangement joins TRBV7-9 to TRBJ2-6; no definite D call. Germline CDR1 and CDR2: SEHNR and FQNEAQ (reference sequence). V lost 5 bases, J lost 3 bases, and 11 bases lay in between. This CDR3 spans 15 amino acids. CDR3 nucleotides: TGTGCCAGCAGCCGTCAAATAGTTGGGGCCAACGTCCTGACTTTC. As protein: CASSRQIVGANVLTF.

V gene TRBV7-6 combines with J gene TRBJ2-3, with unresolved D. The germline V gene encodes CDR1 SGHVS and CDR2 FNYEAQ. The CDR3 totals 15 residues. The V end lost 1 base, the J end lost 6 bases, and 14 bases lay between the germline ends. The CDR3 region has the DNA TGTGCCAGCAGCTTAGACCCCCAGGCGCCCGATACGCAGTATTTT. Encoded protein: CASSLDPQAPDTQYF.

There are a few counts of this clonotype. V gene TRBV5-6 combines with J gene TRBJ2-3; D uncertain. The CDR3 loop spans 13 amino acids. Between the trimmed V and J ends, which lost 4 bases and 4 bases, there was a span of 10 bases. Germline values: CDR1 SGHDT, CDR2 YYEEEE. The CDR3 DNA sequence: TGTGCCAGCAGCGAGGAGCCACCAGATACGCAGTATTTT. It yields the protein CASSEEPPDTQYF.

The chain is built from TRBV6-1 and TRBJ2-7, with unresolved D. Trimming cost V 4 bases and J 3 bases, with 16 bases left between them. This CDR3 contains 15 residues. The germline V gene has CDR1 MNHNS and CDR2 SASEGT. The chain's CDR3 is CASSVWGTLGYEQYV. The CDR3 DNA is TGTGCCAGCAGTGTGTGGGGAACCTTGGGCTACGAGCAGTACGTC.

This clonotype was recorded a few times. The gene calls are TRBV19 and TRBJ1-1; D is undetermined. Germline CDR1 LNHDA, CDR2 SQIVND (reference sequence). CDR3 length equals 13 residues. Deletions cut 3 bases from V and 4 bases from J, with 9 bases between. The CDR3 loop is CASSIGFGTEAFF. The CDR3 DNA follows: TGTGCCAGTAGTATCGGGTTTGGCACTGAAGCTTTCTTT.

This clonotype was seen only a few times. This chain links TRBV24-1 with TRBJ2-2; tentative D call: TRBD2 (6 bases). Germline V gene lookup returns CDR1 KGHDR and CDR2 SFDVKD. This CDR3 contains 16 residues. V lost 2 bases, J lost 5 bases, and 14 bases lay in between. CDR3 coding DNA: TGTGCCACCAGTGATTCTTACGGTGGGGGGACCGGGGAGCTGTTTTTT. Translated: CATSDSYGGGTGELFF.

V usage is TRBV10-3 and J usage is TRBJ2-7, with D tentatively TRBD1 or TRBD2 (5 bases each). The V gene's germline CDR1 is ENHRY and CDR2 SYGVKD. The CDR3 runs to 12 residues. V was shortened by 4 bases and J by 4 bases, with 8 bases between the two germline ends. The CDR3 loop reads CAISGDLYEQYF. CDR3 nucleotide sequence: TGTGCCATCAGTGGGGACCTATACGAGCAGTACTTC.

The V and J genes are TRBV6-1 and TRBJ2-5; 7 bases line up with TRBD1. The CDR3 length is 13 residues. From germline, CDR1 is MNHNS and CDR2 SASEGT. V was pared by 6 bases and J by 3 bases, with 4 bases of the junction left unmatched. The CDR3 reads CASRGRGKETQYF. CDR3 in DNA: TGTGCCAGCAGAGGCAGGGGGAAAGAGACCCAGTACTTC.

The rearrangement joins TRBV5-4 to TRBJ2-7; TRBD1 aligns across 9 bases. Germline CDR1 and CDR2: SGHNT and YYREEE (reference sequence). This CDR3 has 16 residues. Trimming took 4 bases from V and 0 from J; bases not matched to a gene: 8. The CDR3 DNA sequence: TGTGCCAGCAGCGCTCCGGGACAGGGAAACTCCTACGAGCAGTACTTC. Translation: CASSAPGQGNSYEQYF.

As to this clonotype: A much larger clone differs from this one at a single base, so this may be a read error. The V call is TRBV7-6, the J call TRBJ2-1; no firm D call. CDR1 is SGHVS, CDR2 FNYEAQ, per germline. The CDR3 sequence is 14 residues long. The CDR3 here is CASSLGRAYNERFF. In nucleotides, the CDR3 is TGTGCTAGCAGCTTAGGTCGGGCCTACAATGAGCGGTTCTTC.

The rearrangement uses TRBV5-1 and TRBJ2-1, with D possibly matching TRBD1 (5 bases). Germline CDR1 is SGHRS and CDR2 is YFSETQ. The CDR3 is 16 amino acids. V shed 0 bases and J shed 5 bases, with 15 bases lying between them. CDR3 DNA sequence: TGCGCCAGCAGCTTGGCCAGGCAGGGCGTAAACAATGAGCAGTTCTTC. This gives the protein CASSLARQGVNNEQFF.

Many counts were recorded for this clonotype. The chain employs TRBV6-1 and TRBJ2-1, with a weak D call TRBD2 (5 bases). The CDR3 is 16 residues long. The germline gives CDR1 MNHNS, CDR2 SASEGT. Trimming removed 2 bases from V and 4 bases from J, with 15 bases in between. CDR3 sequence reads: CASSELSSRLYNEQFF. CDR3 sequence (DNA): TGTGCCAGCAGTGAATTGTCTAGCAGATTATACAATGAGCAGTTCTTC.

The chain uses TRBV12-5 and TRBJ2-3; D not certain. Germline lookup yields CDR1 LGHNT and CDR2 FRNRAP. CDR3 length equals 12 residues. Trimming stripped 7 bases from V and 3 bases from J, with 8 bases between. CDR3 loop: CASAVGTDTQYF. For the CDR3, the DNA is TGTGCTAGTGCCGTGGGGACAGATACGCAGTATTTT. Looking up the rest from reference TRBV12-5 and TRBJ2-3 gives the full variable domain: DARVTQTPRHKVTEMGQEVTMRCQPILGHNTVFWYRQTMMQGLELLAYFRNRAPLDDSGMPKDRFSAEMPDATLATLKIQPSEPRDSAVYFCASAVGTDTQYFGPGTRLTVL.